These T cell receptor beta chains were read from a single sample in a study of cytomegalovirus exposure and HLA in healthy donors. The repertoire was sequenced with immunoSEQ multiplex PCR; TCRdb's copy has only in-frame clones and lacks some. The table shows under 150,000 clones, with approximately 9% occurring only once. Material: PBMCs. These receptor sequences come from a middle-aged woman in good health and CMV-seropositive. Both conserved end residues are part of each CDR3. A D gene is named only where the DNA matches it firmly. Size tells how often a clone was seen (once, few, many) or the class of an expanded clone, and some rows leave it out.

CDR3 protein: CASTKNTGELFF
CDR3 DNA: TGTGCCAGCACCAAGAACACCGGGGAGCTGTTTTTT
clone size: .
D gene: .
V gene: TRBV7-2
CDR3 length: 12
J gene: TRBJ2-2

CDR3 protein: CASKGQGADQPQHF
CDR3 DNA: TGTGCCAGCAAAGGACAGGGGGCGGATCAGCCCCAGCATTTT
clone size: few
D gene: TRBD1
V gene: TRBV6-6
CDR3 length: 14
J gene: TRBJ1-5

CDR3 protein: CASGQGPNQPQHF
CDR3 DNA: TGTGCCAGCGGCCAGGGGCCCAATCAGCCCCAGCATTTT
clone size: many
D gene: .
V gene: TRBV5-4
CDR3 length: 13
J gene: TRBJ1-5

CDR3 protein: CASSPLTRATQYF
CDR3 DNA: TGTGCCAGCAGCCCCCTCACCCGAGCTACGCAGTATTTT
clone size: .
D gene: .
V gene: TRBV7-7
CDR3 length: 13
J gene: TRBJ2-3

CDR3 protein: CASNPIGPTVNNSPLHF
CDR3 DNA: TGTGCCAGCAATCCCATCGGCCCGACAGTCAATAATTCACCCCTCCACTTT
clone size: .
D gene: .
V gene: TRBV27
CDR3 length: 17
J gene: TRBJ1-6

CDR3 protein: CASSRQISNQPQHF
CDR3 DNA: TGCGCCAGCAGCCGACAGATTAGCAATCAGCCCCAGCATTTT
clone size: few
D gene: .
V gene: TRBV4-1
CDR3 length: 14
J gene: TRBJ1-5

CDR3 protein: CASSLAGNEQFF
CDR3 DNA: TGCGCCAGCAGCTTGGCCGGCAATGAGCAGTTCTTC
clone size: few
D gene: .
V gene: TRBV5-1
CDR3 length: 12
J gene: TRBJ2-1

CDR3 protein: CASSIPQGEIQPQHF
CDR3 DNA: TGTGCCAGTAGTATCCCCCAGGGGGAAATTCAGCCCCAGCATTTT
clone size: .
D gene: TRBD1
V gene: TRBV19
CDR3 length: 15
J gene: TRBJ1-5

CDR3 protein: CASSPRTGADTQYF
CDR3 DNA: TGCGCCAGCAGCCCCAGGACAGGGGCAGATACGCAGTATTTT
clone size: few
D gene: TRBD1
V gene: TRBV4-3
CDR3 length: 14
J gene: TRBJ2-3

CDR3 protein: CASRLTGAGANTGELFF
CDR3 DNA: TGTGCCAGCAGGCTGACAGGAGCGGGGGCAAACACCGGGGAGCTGTTTTTT
clone size: few
D gene: TRBD2
V gene: TRBV27
CDR3 length: 17
J gene: TRBJ2-2

CDR3 protein: CSVVGLMTDTYGYTF
CDR3 DNA: TGCAGCGTTGTAGGTCTAATGACAGATACTTATGGCTACACCTTC
clone size: .
D gene: .
V gene: TRBV29-1
CDR3 length: 15
J gene: TRBJ1-2

CDR3 protein: CASSLGQGINEQYF
CDR3 DNA: TGCGCCAGCAGCCTCGGACAGGGTATCAACGAGCAGTACTTC
clone size: .
D gene: TRBD1
V gene: TRBV5-1
CDR3 length: 14
J gene: TRBJ2-7

CDR3 protein: CASSQDRGEKLFF
CDR3 DNA: TGCGCCAGCAGCCAAGACAGGGGAGAAAAACTGTTTTTT
clone size: few
D gene: TRBD1
V gene: TRBV5-1
CDR3 length: 13
J gene: TRBJ1-4

CDR3 protein: CASSLGGDSNQPQHF
CDR3 DNA: TGTGCCAGCAGCTTGGGGGGCGATAGCAATCAGCCCCAGCATTTT
clone size: .
D gene: .
V gene: TRBV5-4
CDR3 length: 15
J gene: TRBJ1-5

CDR3 protein: CASSASGSHYEQYF
CDR3 DNA: TGTGCCAGCAGTGCCTCGGGATCTCACTACGAGCAGTACTTC
clone size: few
D gene: .
V gene: TRBV6-1
CDR3 length: 14
J gene: TRBJ2-7

CDR3 protein: CASSLRPGMNEKLFF
CDR3 DNA: TGCGCCAGCAGCTTGCGTCCAGGGATGAATGAAAAACTGTTTTTT
clone size: few
D gene: .
V gene: TRBV5-1
CDR3 length: 15
J gene: TRBJ1-4

CDR3 protein: CASSGRRDRVSDTQYF
CDR3 DNA: TGTGCCAGCAGCGGACGCCGGGACAGGGTTAGCGATACGCAGTATTTT
clone size: .
D gene: TRBD1
V gene: TRBV9
CDR3 length: 16
J gene: TRBJ2-3

CDR3 protein: CASTLEGSSWETQYF
CDR3 DNA: TGCGCCAGCACCCTTGAGGGCAGTTCGTGGGAGACCCAGTACTTC
clone size: few
D gene: .
V gene: TRBV5-1
CDR3 length: 15
J gene: TRBJ2-5

CDR3 protein: CASSLAQGGNVKLFF
CDR3 DNA: TGTGCCAGCAGCTTAGCGCAGGGCGGAAACGTAAAACTGTTTTTT
clone size: few
D gene: .
V gene: TRBV7-9
CDR3 length: 15
J gene: TRBJ1-4

CDR3 protein: CASSPNRGENSPLHF
CDR3 DNA: TGTGCCAGCAGCCCCAACCGCGGTGAAAATTCACCCCTCCACTTT
clone size: few
D gene: .
V gene: TRBV7-9
CDR3 length: 15
J gene: TRBJ1-6

CDR3 protein: CASSGEVAGEQYF
CDR3 DNA: TGTGCCAGCAGTGGGGAGGTAGCTGGCGAGCAGTACTTC
clone size: few
D gene: .
V gene: TRBV2
CDR3 length: 13
J gene: TRBJ2-7

CDR3 protein: CASSSNTGANTEAFF
CDR3 DNA: TGTGCCAGCTCATCCAACACAGGGGCCAACACTGAAGCTTTCTTT
clone size: few
D gene: TRBD1
V gene: TRBV18
CDR3 length: 15
J gene: TRBJ1-1

CDR3 protein: CASSRGTGVLNTEAFF
CDR3 DNA: TGCGCCAGCAGCCGGGGGACAGGGGTCCTAAACACTGAAGCTTTCTTT
clone size: few
D gene: TRBD1
V gene: TRBV4-1
CDR3 length: 16
J gene: TRBJ1-1

CDR3 protein: CASSLAIALGRTGNEQFF
CDR3 DNA: TGTGCCAGCAGCTTAGCGATCGCGTTAGGGAGGACGGGGAATGAGCAGTTCTTC
clone size: .
D gene: .
V gene: TRBV7-2
CDR3 length: 18
J gene: TRBJ2-1

CDR3 protein: CASSLEPDSYGYTF
CDR3 DNA: TGTGCCAGCAGCTTAGAGCCGGACAGCTATGGCTACACCTTC
clone size: few
D gene: .
V gene: TRBV11-2
CDR3 length: 14
J gene: TRBJ1-2

CDR3 protein: CVRSLGAVGQGAKGSYNEQFF
CDR3 DNA: .
clone size: .
D gene: .
V gene: TRBV7-5
CDR3 length: 21
J gene: TRBJ2-1

CDR3 protein: CASIVSGPGNTEAFF
CDR3 DNA: TGTGCCAGCATCGTCTCTGGCCCGGGGAACACTGAAGCTTTCTTT
clone size: few
D gene: .
V gene: TRBV7-9
CDR3 length: 15
J gene: TRBJ1-1

CDR3 protein: CASSVSYNTEAFF
CDR3 DNA: TGTGCCAGCAGTGTTAGCTACAACACTGAAGCTTTCTTT
clone size: few
D gene: .
V gene: TRBV2
CDR3 length: 13
J gene: TRBJ1-1

CDR3 protein: CASSEDFNSPLHF
CDR3 DNA: TGTGCCAGTAGCGAAGACTTTAATTCACCCCTCCACTTT
clone size: few
D gene: .
V gene: TRBV19
CDR3 length: 13
J gene: TRBJ1-6